The sequence of this T cell receptor (beta chain) was determined in a study of T cell responses to AZD1222 COVID-19 vaccine. Profiled with immunoSEQ multiplex PCR; TCRdb holds only in-frame clones, not every one. The top ten clones hold about 6.2% of a sample with 90,000 to 150,000 clones, approximately 85% of them seen once. Trimming stripped 3 bases from V and 5 bases from J, with 14 bases between. The CDR3 is made up of 15 amino acids. Germline values: CDR1 SGDLS, CDR2 YYNGEE. Source: peripheral blood, taken on day 0 of AZD1222 vaccination. The clonotype originates from an adult in good health. The chain is built from TRBV9 and TRBJ1-4, with TRBD1 as a possible D gene (6 bases). The CDR3 region is CASSGGGTINEKLFF. CDR3 DNA: TGTGCCAGCAGCGGAGGGGGGACCATAAATGAAAAACTGTTTTTT.